One and the same sample provided the 18 T cell receptor beta chains below, sequenced in a study of T cells in Graves' hyperthyroidism and ophthalmopathy. TCR beta CDR3 regions were amplified from RNA transcripts. TCR CDR3 regions were first amplified by RT-PCR with HTBI primers. TCRdb passed the multiplex PCR reads through MiXCR, listing each CDR3 protein once. Of approximately 600,000 distinct CDR3 sequences in the sample, 15% to 20% were seen once. Sequencing input: blood. The receptors come from a woman in her 30s with Graves' hyperthyroidism.

This clonotype was seen ten or more times. The chain is built from TRBV11-1 and TRBJ2-1; 9 bases line up with TRBD2. The germline V gene has CDR1 SGHAT and CDR2 FQDESV (reference sequence). The CDR3 runs to 15 residues. Trimming at V came to 3 bases and at J to 8 bases, leaving 8 bases not matched to a gene. The CDR3: CASSLGGRAQDEQFF. As DNA, the CDR3 is TGTGCCAGCAGCTTGGGCGGGAGGGCCCAGGATGAGCAGTTCTTC.

This clonotype was seen only a few times. The gene calls are TRBV10-3 and TRBJ2-3, with 9 bases aligning to TRBD2. The CDR3 sequence is 15 residues long. Per the germline V gene, CDR1 is ENHRY and CDR2 is SYGVKD. V shed 9 bases and J 0 bases; nucleotides not matched to a gene: 7. The CDR3 protein is CAIGRREGSTDTQYF. CDR3 DNA sequence: TGTGCCATAGGGCGGCGGGAGGGGAGCACAGATACGCAGTATTTT.

The J gene is TRBJ1-3, the V gene TRBV4-2; 8 bases agree with TRBD1. CDR1 and CDR2 (germline): LGHNA, YNFKEQ. The V gene end was trimmed by 7 bases and the J gene end by 0 bases; junction bases not matched to a gene: 8. This CDR3 comprises 16 residues. The CDR3 sequence is CASTGTGVHSGNTIYF. The CDR3 nucleotides read TGTGCCAGCACCGGGACAGGAGTTCACTCTGGAAACACCATATATTTT.

The chain links TRBV4-3 to TRBJ1-6; 7 positions match TRBD1. The CDR3 contains 16 residues. The J segment lost 7 bases and the V segment lost 0 bases, leaving 6 bases of the junction unmatched. Germline values: CDR1 LGHNA, CDR2 YSLEER. DNA for the CDR3: TGCGCCAGCAGCCAAGATGGTGGGACAGCCAATTCACCCCTCCACTTT. Translation: CASSQDGGTANSPLHF.

This clonotype was observed at least ten times. The chain has TRBV30 and TRBJ1-2, with D possibly matching TRBD1 (6 bases). Germline CDR1 is GTSNPN and CDR2 is SVGIG (reference sequence). The CDR3 spans 12 residues. The V end lost 4 bases, the J end lost 4 bases, and 10 bases lay between the germline ends. The CDR3 loop reads CAWMDRSYGYTF. The CDR3 DNA reads TGTGCCTGGATGGACAGAAGCTATGGCTACACCTTC. Full variable domain (outside the CDR3, taken from reference TRBV30 and TRBJ1-2): SQTIHQWPATLVQPVGSPLSLECTVEGTSNPNLYWYRQAAGRGLQLLFYSVGIGQISSEVPQNLSASRPQDRQFILSSKKLLLSDSGFYLCAWMDRSYGYTFGSGTRLTVV.

V usage is TRBV11-2 and J usage is TRBJ2-5; D call uncertain. The CDR3 loop spans 11 amino acids. The germline V gene has CDR1 SGHAT and CDR2 FQNNGV. Deletions cut 4 bases from V and 13 bases from J, with 13 bases between. The CDR3 loop is CASSWSALPYF. In DNA form, the CDR3 reads TGTGCCAGCAGCTGGTCAGCGTTACCGTACTTC.

This chain joins TRBV2 and TRBJ1-2; no clear D gene. Germline CDR1 SNHLY, CDR2 FYNNEI. CDR3 length: 13 residues. Trimming cost V 4 bases and J 4 bases, with 10 bases left between them. CDR3 residues: CASSVDGFYGYTF. DNA for the CDR3: TGTGCCAGCAGTGTGGACGGATTCTATGGCTACACCTTC.

The rearrangement joins TRBV3-1 to TRBJ2-6; D gene uncertain. This CDR3 region has 13 residues. The germline V gene encodes CDR1 LGHDT and CDR2 YNNKEL (reference sequence). V was cut by 2 bases and J by 4 bases, with 3 bases left in between. The CDR3 region is CASSQRGANVLTF. The CDR3, as DNA: TGTGCCAGCAGCCAAAGAGGGGCCAACGTCCTGACTTTC.

This clonotype was detected a few times. CDR3 sequence: CASSQGTGQGETQYF. In DNA form, the CDR3 reads TGTGCCAGCAGCCAAGGTACTGGCCAGGGGGAGACCCAGTACTTC. This rearrangement joins TRBV3-1 to TRBJ2-5; a possible D gene is TRBD1 (6 bases). The germline V gene has CDR1 LGHDT and CDR2 YNNKEL (reference sequence). V lost 1 base to trimming and J lost 5 bases, with 14 bases between them. The CDR3 consists of 15 residues.

The V gene is TRBV7-2, the J gene TRBJ2-7; 9 nucleotides match TRBD1. Unmatched junction bases numbered 7, after V lost 5 bases and J lost 2 bases. CDR3 size: 15 residues. Looked up from germline, CDR1 is SGHTA and CDR2 is FQGNSA. The CDR3 sequence: CASSPKDRGPYEQYF. As DNA, the CDR3 is TGTGCCAGCAGCCCTAAGGACAGGGGACCCTACGAGCAGTACTTC.

At least ten counts were recorded for this clonotype. The V call is TRBV28, the J call TRBJ1-5; no firm D call. The CDR3 contains 15 residues. Germline CDR1 MDHEN, CDR2 SYDVKM. V dropped 6 bases and J dropped 0 bases, with 12 bases sitting between them. The CDR3 DNA reads TGTGCCAGCAGACCGGTCTGGGATAGCAATCAGCCCCAGCATTTT. The encoded protein is CASRPVWDSNQPQHF.

The rearrangement joins TRBV2 to TRBJ2-7, with D unclear. The V gene's germline CDR1 is SNHLY and CDR2 FYNNEI. Trimming stripped 10 bases from V and 1 base from J, with 14 bases between. CDR3 size: 13 residues. CDR3: CAIQASTSYEQYF. The DNA for the CDR3 is TGTGCCATCCAGGCCTCGACGTCCTACGAGCAGTACTTC.

Many counts were recorded for this clonotype. The chain is built from TRBV2 and TRBJ2-1; D is possibly TRBD2 (6 bases). The CDR3 has 13 amino acids. Germline V gives CDR1 SNHLY, CDR2 FYNNEI. Trimming cost V 8 bases and J 7 bases, with 15 bases left between them. As DNA, the CDR3 is TGTGCCAGCCTAGCGTGGGAAGGGAATGAGCAGTTCTTC. It codes for CASLAWEGNEQFF.

This clonotype has more than one count but fewer than ten. The chain employs TRBV28 and TRBJ1-6; tentatively, D is TRBD1 (5 bases). Germline V gene sequence: CDR1 MDHEN, CDR2 SYDVKM. The ends were cut back, 4 bases at V and 6 bases at J, with 10 bases in the middle. The CDR3 runs 14 residues. The CDR3 nucleotides read TGTGCCAGCAGTTATCGACAGACTAATTCACCCCTCCACTTT. Translated: CASSYRQTNSPLHF.

CDR3: CASSQVGSWGLGDEQFF. DNA of the CDR3: TGTGCCAGCAGCCAAGTTGGTTCTTGGGGACTAGGCGATGAGCAGTTCTTC. The rearrangement links TRBV3-1 to TRBJ2-1; TRBD2 agrees at 8 bases. Germline CDR1 is LGHDT and CDR2 is YNNKEL (reference sequence). V shed 1 base and J 8 bases; nucleotides not matched to a gene: 13. This CDR3 has 17 amino acids.

This clonotype was seen at least ten times. This chain links TRBV6-1 with TRBJ1-2; no clear D. The CDR3 is 12 amino acids. The germline CDR1 and CDR2 sequences are MNHNS and SASEGT. Deletions cut 3 bases from V and 7 bases from J, with 9 bases between. CDR3 nucleotide sequence: TGTGCCAGCAGTGATGGCTGGACTGGCTACACCTTC. Encoded protein: CASSDGWTGYTF.

This clonotype was recorded at least ten times. The genes are TRBV30 and TRBJ1-4; 9 positions match TRBD1. The CDR3 has 13 residues. Trimming at V came to 2 bases and at J to 8 bases, leaving 3 bases not matched to a gene. Germline CDR1 GTSNPN, CDR2 SVGIG (reference sequence). The CDR3 reads CAWSTGTGEKLFF. CDR3 bases: TGTGCCTGGAGTACGGGGACAGGGGAAAAACTGTTTTTT.

A few counts support this clonotype. The rearrangement uses TRBV2 and TRBJ1-1; D gene unclear. Germline CDR1 and CDR2: SNHLY and FYNNEI. V shed 3 bases and J shed 2 bases, with 10 bases lying between them. The CDR3 contains 14 residues. The CDR3 DNA is TGTGCCAGCAGTGATGGTGGACCCAACACTGAAGCTTTCTTT. It is translated as CASSDGGPNTEAFF.